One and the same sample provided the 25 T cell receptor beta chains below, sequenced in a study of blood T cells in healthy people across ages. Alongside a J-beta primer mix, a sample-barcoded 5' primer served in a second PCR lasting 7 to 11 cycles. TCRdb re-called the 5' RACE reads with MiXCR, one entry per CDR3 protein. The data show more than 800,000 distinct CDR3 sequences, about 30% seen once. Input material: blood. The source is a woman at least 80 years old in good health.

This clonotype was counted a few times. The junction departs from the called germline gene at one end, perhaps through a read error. The CDR3 DNA is TGTGCCAGCAGCGCCCGAAACGGGGAAAAACGGTTTTTT. Translation gives CASSARNGEKRFF. V usage is TRBV7-2 and J usage is TRBJ1-4; D uncertain. Looked up from germline, CDR1 is SGHTA and CDR2 is FQGNSA. The CDR3 length is 13 residues.

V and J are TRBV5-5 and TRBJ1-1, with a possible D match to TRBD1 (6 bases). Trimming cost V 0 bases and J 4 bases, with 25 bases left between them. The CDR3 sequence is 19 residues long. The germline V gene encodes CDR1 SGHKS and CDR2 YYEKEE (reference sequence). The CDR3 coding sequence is TGTGCCAGCAGCTTGGAAGGGGGGCAGGGGTTTGTGTTTGCCACTGAAGCTTTCTTT. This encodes CASSLEGGQGFVFATEAFF.

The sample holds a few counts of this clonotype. The CDR3 sequence: CASSYGGGMEAFF. The DNA for the CDR3 is TGTGCCAGCAGTTACGGAGGGGGGATGGAAGCTTTCTTT. This chain joins TRBV6-2 or TRBV6-3 and TRBJ1-1; weak D call: TRBD1 (6 bases). The CDR3 totals 13 residues. Trimming stripped 2 bases from V and 8 bases from J, with 12 bases between. Germline CDR1 and CDR2: MNHEY and SVGEGT.

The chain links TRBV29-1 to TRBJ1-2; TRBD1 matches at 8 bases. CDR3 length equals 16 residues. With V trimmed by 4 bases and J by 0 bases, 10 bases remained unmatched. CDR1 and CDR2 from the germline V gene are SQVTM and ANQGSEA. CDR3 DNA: TGCAGCGTTGGGGGAGGGACAGGACCCTCTAACTATGGCTACACCTTC. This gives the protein CSVGGGTGPSNYGYTF.

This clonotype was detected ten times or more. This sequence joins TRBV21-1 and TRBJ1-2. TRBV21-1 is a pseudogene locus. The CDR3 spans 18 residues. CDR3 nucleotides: TGTGCCAGCAGCAATCGAAACCGACATACCTCCGCTAACTATGGCTACACCTTC. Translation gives CASSNRNRHTSANYGYTF.

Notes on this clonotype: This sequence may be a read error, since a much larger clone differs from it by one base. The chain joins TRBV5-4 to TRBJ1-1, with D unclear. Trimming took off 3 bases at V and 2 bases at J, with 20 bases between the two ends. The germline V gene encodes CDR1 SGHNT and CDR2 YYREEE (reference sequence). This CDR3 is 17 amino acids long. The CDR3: CASSYNTRRRLNTEAFF. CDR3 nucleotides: TGTGCCAGCAGCTACAACACAAGGCGACGACTCAACACTGAAGCTTTCTTT.

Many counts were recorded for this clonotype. CDR3 sequence (DNA): TGCGCCAGCAGACCCTCAGTAGCGGGGATCCAAGAGACCCAGTACTTC. The encoded protein is CASRPSVAGIQETQYF. This chain joins TRBV5-1 and TRBJ2-5; 8 bases are shared with TRBD2. CDR1 and CDR2 (germline): SGHRS, YFSETQ. J lost 1 base, V lost 5 bases, and 10 bases had no gene match. This CDR3 region has 16 residues.

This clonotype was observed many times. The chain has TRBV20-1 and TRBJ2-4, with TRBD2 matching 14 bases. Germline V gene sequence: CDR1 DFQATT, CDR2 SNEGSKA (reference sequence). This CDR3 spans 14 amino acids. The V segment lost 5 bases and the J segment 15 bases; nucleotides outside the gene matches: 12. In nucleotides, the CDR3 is TGCAGTGCTGAAGAGGGGACTAGCGGGGGACCCACGTACTTC. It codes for CSAEEGTSGGPTYF.

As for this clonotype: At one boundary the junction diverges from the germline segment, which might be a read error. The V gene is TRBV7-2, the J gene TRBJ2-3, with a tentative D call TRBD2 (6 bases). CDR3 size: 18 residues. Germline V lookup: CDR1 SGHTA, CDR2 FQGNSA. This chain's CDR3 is CASSPILLAEGSPNTQCF. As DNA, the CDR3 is TGTGCCAGCAGCCCAATACTTTTGGCGGAGGGTTCCCCCAATACGCAGTGTTTT. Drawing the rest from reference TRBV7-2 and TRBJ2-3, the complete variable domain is GAGVSQSPSNKVTEKGKDVELRCDPISGHTALYWYRQSLGQGLEFLIYFQGNSAPDKSGLPSDRFSAERTGGSVSTLTIQRTQQEDSAVYLCASSPILLAEGSPNTQCFGPGTRLTVL.

The CDR3 sequence: CSARGGLADTGELFF. The CDR3 DNA follows: TGCAGTGCTAGGGGGGGACTAGCGGACACCGGGGAGCTGTTTTTT. J is TRBJ2-2 and V is TRBV20-1, with 11 bases that match TRBD2. V gave up 3 bases and J gave up 3 bases; unmatched junction bases: 3. This CDR3 region has 15 residues. CDR1 is DFQATT, CDR2 SNEGSKA, per germline (reference sequence).

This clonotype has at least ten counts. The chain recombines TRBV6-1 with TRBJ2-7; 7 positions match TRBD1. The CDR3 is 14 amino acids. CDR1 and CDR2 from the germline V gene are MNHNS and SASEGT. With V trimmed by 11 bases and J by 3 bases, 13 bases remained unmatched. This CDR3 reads CALRREQGIYEQYF. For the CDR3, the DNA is TGTGCCCTTCGCCGGGAACAGGGGATCTACGAGCAGTACTTC.

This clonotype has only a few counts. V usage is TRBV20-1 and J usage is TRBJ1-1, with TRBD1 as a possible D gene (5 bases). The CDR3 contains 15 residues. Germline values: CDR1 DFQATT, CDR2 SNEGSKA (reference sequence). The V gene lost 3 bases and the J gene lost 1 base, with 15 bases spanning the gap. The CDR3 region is CSASDQGHQNTEAFF. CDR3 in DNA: TGCAGTGCTAGTGACCAGGGCCACCAGAACACTGAAGCTTTCTTT.

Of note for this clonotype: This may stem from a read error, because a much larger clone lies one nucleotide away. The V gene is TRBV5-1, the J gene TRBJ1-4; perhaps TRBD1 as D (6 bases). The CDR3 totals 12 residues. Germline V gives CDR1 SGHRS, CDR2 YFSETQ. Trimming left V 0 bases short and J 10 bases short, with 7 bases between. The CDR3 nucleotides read TGCGCCAGCAGCTTGGGCAGGGGAAAACTGTTTTTT. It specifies CASSLGRGKLFF.

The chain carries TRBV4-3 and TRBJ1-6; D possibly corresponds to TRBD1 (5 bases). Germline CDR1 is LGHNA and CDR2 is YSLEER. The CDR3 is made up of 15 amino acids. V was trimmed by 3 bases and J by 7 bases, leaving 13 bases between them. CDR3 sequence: CASSQGRRLNSPLHF. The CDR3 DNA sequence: TGCGCCAGCAGCCAGGGGCGCAGACTGAATTCACCCCTCCACTTT.

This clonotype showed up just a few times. CDR3 nucleotides: TGCAGTGCTAGAGAGGGGCAGGGGCGCATAACTAGGTATGGCTACACCTTC. Amino acids: CSAREGQGRITRYGYTF. The chain carries TRBV20-1 and TRBJ1-2; the D gene is possibly TRBD1 (6 bases). The V gene's germline CDR1 is DFQATT and CDR2 SNEGSKA (reference sequence). Trimming took 0 bases from V and 5 from J, leaving 22 bases between them. This CDR3 is built from 17 residues.

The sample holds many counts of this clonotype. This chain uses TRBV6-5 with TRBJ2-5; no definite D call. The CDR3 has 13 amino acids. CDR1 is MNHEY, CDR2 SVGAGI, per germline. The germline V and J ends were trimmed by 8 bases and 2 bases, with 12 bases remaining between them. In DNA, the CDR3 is TGTGCCAGCCGCCGGGCCGCTCAAGAGACCCAGTACTTC. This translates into CASRRAAQETQYF.

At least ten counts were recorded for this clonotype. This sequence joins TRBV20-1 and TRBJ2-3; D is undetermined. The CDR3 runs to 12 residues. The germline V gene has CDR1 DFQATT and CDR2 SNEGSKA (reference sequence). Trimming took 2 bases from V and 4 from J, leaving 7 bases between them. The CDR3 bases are TGCAGTGCTAGACTACCGGCAGATACGCAGTATTTT. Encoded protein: CSARLPADTQYF.

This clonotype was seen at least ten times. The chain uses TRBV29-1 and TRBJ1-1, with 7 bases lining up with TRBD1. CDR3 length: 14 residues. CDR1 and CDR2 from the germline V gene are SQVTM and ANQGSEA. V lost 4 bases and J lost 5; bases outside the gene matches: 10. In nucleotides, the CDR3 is TGCAGCGTTGGGGCCCAAAGGGGGCGAACTGAAGCTTTCTTT. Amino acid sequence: CSVGAQRGRTEAFF.

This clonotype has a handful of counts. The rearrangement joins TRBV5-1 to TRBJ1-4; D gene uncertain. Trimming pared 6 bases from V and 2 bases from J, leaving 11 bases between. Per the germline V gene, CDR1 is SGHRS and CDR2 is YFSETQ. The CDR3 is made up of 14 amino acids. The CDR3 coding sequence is TGCGCCAGCATGGAGGGTACGACTAATGAAAAACTGTTTTTT. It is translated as CASMEGTTNEKLFF.

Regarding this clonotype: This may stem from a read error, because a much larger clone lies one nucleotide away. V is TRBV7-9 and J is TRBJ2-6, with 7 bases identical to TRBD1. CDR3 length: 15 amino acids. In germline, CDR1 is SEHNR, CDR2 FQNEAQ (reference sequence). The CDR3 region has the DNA TGTGCCAGCAGCTTTACAGGGGCTGGGACCAACGTCCTGACTTTC. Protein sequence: CASSFTGAGTNVLTF.

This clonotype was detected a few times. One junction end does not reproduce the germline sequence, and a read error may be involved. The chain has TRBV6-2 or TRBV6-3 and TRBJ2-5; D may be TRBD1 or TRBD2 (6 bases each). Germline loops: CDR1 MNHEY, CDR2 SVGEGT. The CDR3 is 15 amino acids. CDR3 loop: CASSTGQPRGETKYF. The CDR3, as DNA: TGTGCCAGCAGTACTGGACAGCCGCGGGGAGAGACCAAGTACTTC.

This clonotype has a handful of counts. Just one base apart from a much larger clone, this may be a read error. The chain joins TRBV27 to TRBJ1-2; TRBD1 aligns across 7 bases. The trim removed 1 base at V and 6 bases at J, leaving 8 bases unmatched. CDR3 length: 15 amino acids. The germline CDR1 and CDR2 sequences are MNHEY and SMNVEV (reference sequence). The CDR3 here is CASSLCEGAPDGYTF. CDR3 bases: TGTGCCAGCAGTTTATGCGAGGGGGCGCCGGATGGCTACACCTTC.

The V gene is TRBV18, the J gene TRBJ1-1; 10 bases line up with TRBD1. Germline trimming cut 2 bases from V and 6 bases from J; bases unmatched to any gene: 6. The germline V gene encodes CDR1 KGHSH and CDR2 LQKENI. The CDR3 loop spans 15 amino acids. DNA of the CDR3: TGTGCCAGCTCACCAGGCCGGGACAGGGGTGCTGAAGCTTTCTTT. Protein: CASSPGRDRGAEAFF.

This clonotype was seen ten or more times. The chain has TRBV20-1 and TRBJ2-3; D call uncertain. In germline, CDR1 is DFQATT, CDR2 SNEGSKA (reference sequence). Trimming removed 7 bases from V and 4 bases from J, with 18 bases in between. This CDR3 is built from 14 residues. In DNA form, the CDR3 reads TGCAGTGTTGGCGGCTCTTGGGCGGCAGATACGCAGTATTTT. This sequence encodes CSVGGSWAADTQYF.

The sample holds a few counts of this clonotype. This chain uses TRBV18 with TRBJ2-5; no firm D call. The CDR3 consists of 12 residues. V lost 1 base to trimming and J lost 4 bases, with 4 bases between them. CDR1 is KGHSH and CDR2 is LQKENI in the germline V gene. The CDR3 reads CASSPLSETQYF. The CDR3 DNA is TGTGCCAGCTCACCACTGTCAGAGACCCAGTACTTC.